The 15 T cell receptor beta chains reported below all come from one sample, sequenced in a study of blood T cell repertoires in COVID-19. Sequencing used immunoSEQ multiplex PCR; TCRdb keeps in-frame clones, though not all of them. This table has fewer than 120,000 clones, around 68% appearing once. Sequencing was carried out using peripheral blood. The receptors were gathered from a woman aged 55-70 years with acute or convalescent COVID-19.

The rearrangement links TRBV18 to TRBJ2-1, with D uncertain. The CDR3 runs 16 residues. The V gene's germline CDR1 is KGHSH and CDR2 LQKENI. Trimming shortened V by 3 bases and J by 0 bases, and 12 bases separated the two germline ends. The CDR3 is CASSPTQAHSYNEQFF. In nucleotides, the CDR3 is TGTGCCAGCTCACCGACCCAGGCCCACTCCTACAATGAGCAGTTCTTC. Variable domain in full (rest from reference TRBV18 and TRBJ2-1): NAGVMQNPRHLVRRRGQEARLRCSPMKGHSHVYWYRQLPEEGLKFMVYLQKENIIDESGMPKERFSAEFPKEGPSILRIQQVVRGDSAAYFCASSPTQAHSYNEQFFGPGTRLTVL.

This clone was observed a handful of times. This chain links TRBV6-5 with TRBJ1-2; D might be TRBD1 (6 bases). CDR1 MNHEY and CDR2 SVGAGI come from the germline V gene. CDR3 size: 14 residues. The ends were cut back, 6 bases at V and 5 bases at J, with 16 bases in the middle. This CDR3 reads CASRDATGGYGYTF. CDR3 DNA: TGTGCCAGCAGAGACGCGACAGGTGGATATGGCTACACCTTC.

The chain carries TRBV19 and TRBJ2-3; TRBD2 matches at 12 bases. Germline V gene sequence: CDR1 LNHDA, CDR2 SQIVND (reference sequence). J lost 9 bases, V lost 3 bases, and 13 bases had no gene match. The CDR3 loop spans 17 amino acids. CDR3 sequence reads: CASSIRTSGGREWTQYF. The CDR3 region has the DNA TGTGCCAGTAGTATTAGAACTAGCGGGGGGCGGGAATGGACGCAGTATTTT.

V and J are TRBV10-3 and TRBJ1-1, with D possibly being TRBD1 (6 bases). Germline V gene sequence: CDR1 ENHRY, CDR2 SYGVKD. The V end lost 1 base, the J end lost 1 base, and 7 bases lay between the germline ends. There are 14 residues in the CDR3. DNA for the CDR3: TGTGCCATCAGTGAGTTGACAGGGAACACTGAAGCTTTCTTT. The encoded protein is CAISELTGNTEAFF.

The J gene is TRBJ1-2, the V gene TRBV28; 8 positions agree with TRBD1. Germline V gene sequence: CDR1 MDHEN, CDR2 SYDVKM. V lost 7 bases to trimming and J lost 8 bases; unmatched junction nucleotides: 18. The CDR3 is 16 residues long. The CDR3 bases are TGTGCCAGCATTCAGGGGGCCCCGGAAAGAGGAGGCGGCTACACCTTC. Its translation: CASIQGAPERGGGYTF.

The chain employs TRBV7-9 and TRBJ1-1; maybe TRBD1 (5 bases). Per germline, CDR1 SEHNR and CDR2 FQNEAQ (reference sequence). The ends were cut back, 1 base at V and 6 bases at J, with 15 bases in the middle. The CDR3 loop spans 15 amino acids. This CDR3 reads CASSLGGLGLPEAFF. The CDR3 nucleotides read TGTGCCAGCAGCTTAGGGGGATTGGGGCTCCCTGAAGCTTTCTTT.

The rearrangement links TRBV7-9 to TRBJ1-6; 10 bases align to TRBD1. Per germline, CDR1 SEHNR and CDR2 FQNEAQ (reference sequence). V gave up 3 bases and J gave up 9 bases; unmatched junction bases: 2. This CDR3 spans 14 amino acids. CDR3 sequence: CASSFGQGVSPLHF. The CDR3 region has the DNA TGTGCCAGCAGCTTCGGACAGGGGGTTTCACCCCTCCACTTT.

This chain joins TRBV19 and TRBJ1-3, with TRBD1 as a possible D gene (6 bases). Per germline, CDR1 LNHDA and CDR2 SQIVND (reference sequence). V shed 3 bases and J shed 4 bases, with 13 bases lying between them. There are 15 residues in the CDR3. CDR3 sequence (DNA): TGTGCCAGTAGTATCGGGACAAATCTCGGAAACACCATATATTTT. Translating it yields CASSIGTNLGNTIYF.

This clone has only a few counts. The gene calls are TRBV4-1 and TRBJ1-2; the D is unclear. The V end was cut by 1 base, the J end by 6 bases, with 12 bases between. The CDR3 consists of 14 residues. Germline lookup yields CDR1 MGHRA and CDR2 YSYEKL. This CDR3 reads CASSQAITQDGYTF. CDR3 DNA sequence: TGCGCCAGCAGCCAAGCTATTACGCAGGATGGCTACACCTTC.

This clone has a count of ten or more. This chain joins TRBV5-8 and TRBJ1-4; 12 positions agree with TRBD1. Germline V gene sequence: CDR1 SGHTS, CDR2 YDEGEE. V gave up 7 bases and J gave up 7 bases; unmatched junction bases: 5. The CDR3 is made up of 14 amino acids. CDR3 DNA: TGTGCCAGCGGGGACAGGGGGCGATCTGAAAAACTGTTTTTT. Translated, it gives CASGDRGRSEKLFF. Looking up the rest from reference TRBV5-8 and TRBJ1-4 gives the full variable domain: EAGVTQSPTHLIKTRGQQATLRCSPISGHTSVYWYQQALGLGLQFLLWYDEGEERNRGNFPPRFSGRQFPNYSSELNVNALELEDSALYLCASGDRGRSEKLFFGSGTQLSVL.

CDR3 sequence (DNA): TGCGCCAGCAGCCAAGATTGGGGGGGAAATTCACCCCTCCACTTT. Translated, it gives CASSQDWGGNSPLHF. The chain couples TRBV4-3 to TRBJ1-6; maybe TRBD1 (5 bases). CDR3 length equals 15 residues. Germline CDR1 LGHNA, CDR2 YSLEER. The V end lost 0 bases, the J end lost 7 bases, and 10 bases lay between the germline ends.

V and J are TRBV6-2 or TRBV6-3 and TRBJ1-6; 9 positions match TRBD1. Trimming cost V 0 bases and J 7 bases; bases outside gene matches: 1. This CDR3 region has 15 residues. Germline loops: CDR1 MNHEY, CDR2 SVGEGT. The CDR3 DNA reads TGTGCCAGCAGTTACTCGACAGGGGGGAATTCACCCCTCCACTTT. Its translation is CASSYSTGGNSPLHF.

This sequence joins TRBV5-1 and TRBJ2-3; 9 bases align to TRBD2. Germline V gene data show CDR1 as SGHRS and CDR2 as YFSETQ. The CDR3 extends over 14 amino acids. V was pared by 6 bases and J by 6 bases, with 8 bases of the junction left unmatched. The CDR3 DNA is TGCGCCAGCAACAGCGGGGGGCCCGTCGATACGCAGTATTTT. Its translation: CASNSGGPVDTQYF.

This clone was detected only a few times. The J gene is TRBJ1-1, the V gene TRBV9; 7 nucleotides line up with TRBD1. Trimming removed 3 bases from V and 2 bases from J; junction bases left unmatched: 10. The CDR3 loop spans 16 amino acids. Germline CDR1 is SGDLS and CDR2 is YYNGEE. The CDR3 nucleotides are TGTGCCAGCAGCGCGCTAACAGGGGCGCACAACACTGAAGCTTTCTTT. Translation gives CASSALTGAHNTEAFF.

The sample holds a few counts of this clone. The chain recombines TRBV19 with TRBJ1-2; maybe TRBD1 (6 bases). Per germline, CDR1 LNHDA and CDR2 SQIVND (reference sequence). V shed 3 bases and J shed 4 bases, with 9 bases lying between them. The CDR3 runs 13 residues. CDR3 coding DNA: TGTGCCAGTAGTATTCAGGGGCCCTATGGCTACACCTTC. This codes for CASSIQGPYGYTF.